Presented here are 18 T cell receptor beta chains from one specimen sequenced in a study of T-cell reconstitution after alpha-beta-depleted transplantation in children. TCRbeta library construction was performed incorporating unique molecular identifiers. MiXCR, run by TCRdb on the PCR reads, gives a single entry per CDR3 protein. The sample shows some 500,000 distinct CDR3 sequences, approximately 20% of them seen only once. The sequencing here drew on PBMCs from the stem cell graft donor, taken from the stem cell graft. The receptors were sampled from a human donor who donated a stem cell graft to a child with acute lymphoblastic leukemia.

This clonotype was counted between two and nine times. The chain is built from TRBV5-1 and TRBJ2-1; TRBD1 might be the D (5 bases). The CDR3 loop spans 15 amino acids. Germline-derived CDR1 and CDR2 are SGHRS and YFSETQ. V lost 5 bases to trimming and J lost 7 bases, with 19 bases between them. The CDR3 loop reads CASRTGDLALNEQFF. In nucleotides, the CDR3 is TGCGCCAGCAGAACAGGCGACCTGGCGTTAAATGAGCAGTTCTTC.

V gene TRBV5-1 combines with J gene TRBJ1-2, with TRBD1 identical over 8 bases. CDR1 SGHRS and CDR2 YFSETQ come from the germline V gene. The CDR3 extends over 16 amino acids. After removal of 1 base from V and 3 bases from J, the junction contained 8 bases not matched to a gene. The DNA for the CDR3 is TGCGCCAGCAGCTTGACTGGGACAGGCCGAGACTATGGCTACACCTTC. This sequence encodes CASSLTGTGRDYGYTF.

The chain couples TRBV2 to TRBJ2-5; the D gene is possibly TRBD2 (5 bases). The CDR3 totals 15 residues. Trimming took 6 bases from V and 2 from J, leaving 16 bases between them. Germline loops: CDR1 SNHLY, CDR2 FYNNEI. The CDR3 bases are TGTGCCAGCAGAGCCCCCCTAGCAGAGCAAGAGACCCAGTACTTC. It specifies CASRAPLAEQETQYF.

The chain joins TRBV27 to TRBJ2-5; D not certain. Between the trimmed V and J ends, which lost 2 bases and 0 bases, there was a span of 10 bases. The germline V gene has CDR1 MNHEY and CDR2 SMNVEV (reference sequence). The CDR3 extends over 15 amino acids. CDR3 region: CASSLTSVNQETQYF. DNA for the CDR3: TGTGCCAGCAGTTTAACCTCAGTTAACCAAGAGACCCAGTACTTC.

The chain has TRBV3-1 and TRBJ2-3; D ambiguous. Deletions cut 1 base from V and 14 bases from J, with 10 bases between. Germline V gene sequence: CDR1 LGHDT, CDR2 YNNKEL (reference sequence). This CDR3 has 11 amino acids. The DNA for the CDR3 is TGTGCCAGCAGCCAAGGGCCCGTTCGGTATTTT. This translates into CASSQGPVRYF.

In its sample, this clonotype was seen a few times. V is TRBV29-1 and J is TRBJ2-7; 13 bases align to TRBD2. Germline V gene sequence: CDR1 SQVTM, CDR2 ANQGSEA. V shed 4 bases, J shed 3 bases, and the junction held 3 bases outside the gene matches. This CDR3 spans 14 amino acids. Here the CDR3 reads CSVGRTSGGYEQYF. In nucleotides, the CDR3 is TGCAGCGTTGGAAGGACTAGCGGGGGCTACGAGCAGTACTTC.

This clonotype was seen once. V is TRBV7-9 and J is TRBJ2-1, with 12 bases that match TRBD2. The junction had 12 bases not matched to a gene; V was cut back by 5 bases and J by 10 bases. The CDR3 length is 16 residues. Germline V gene lookup returns CDR1 SEHNR and CDR2 FQNEAQ (reference sequence). The CDR3 region is CASSARLAGGGLEQFF. CDR3 DNA sequence: TGTGCCAGCAGCGCCCGTCTAGCGGGGGGGGGTTTGGAGCAGTTCTTC.

This clonotype has only a few counts. The rearrangement joins TRBV7-9 to TRBJ1-1, with D tentatively TRBD1 (6 bases). This CDR3 spans 12 amino acids. Trimming cost V 6 bases and J 10 bases, with 15 bases left between them. CDR1 and CDR2 (germline): SEHNR, FQNEAQ (reference sequence). CDR3 residues: CASRDLGGTAFF. Written as DNA, the CDR3 is TGTGCCAGCAGGGACTTAGGGGGGACAGCTTTCTTT.

This clonotype was seen a handful of times. The chain employs TRBV12-3 or TRBV12-4 and TRBJ2-3; no definite D call. The CDR3 runs to 12 residues. V dropped 6 bases and J dropped 5 bases, with 9 bases sitting between them. The CDR3 DNA reads TGTGCCAGCAGGGAGACCCGAGATACGCAGTATTTT. This codes for CASRETRDTQYF.

The V gene is TRBV27, the J gene TRBJ2-1; D not resolved. V lost 3 bases, J lost 5 bases, and 11 bases lay in between. This CDR3 contains 14 residues. The germline CDR1 and CDR2 sequences are MNHEY and SMNVEV (reference sequence). DNA for the CDR3: TGTGCCAGCAGTTTTATCTCCGCTCACAATGAGCAGTTCTTC. It codes for CASSFISAHNEQFF.

The J gene is TRBJ2-7, the V gene TRBV5-1; maybe TRBD2 (5 bases). The CDR3 extends over 15 amino acids. Per the germline V gene, CDR1 is SGHRS and CDR2 is YFSETQ. V dropped 4 bases and J dropped 3 bases, with 17 bases sitting between them. The CDR3 DNA follows: TGCGCCAGCAGCCACCCCCCCACCGACTACTACGAGCAGTACTTC. Translation gives CASSHPPTDYYEQYF.

J is TRBJ1-1 and V is TRBV29-1, with a tentative D call TRBD1 (5 bases). Germline V gene data show CDR1 as SQVTM and CDR2 as ANQGSEA. Trimming removed 5 bases from V and 0 bases from J, with 10 bases in between. This CDR3 comprises 13 residues. The CDR3 spells CSVQTVLNTEAFF. CDR3 nucleotide sequence: TGCAGCGTTCAGACAGTACTGAACACTGAAGCTTTCTTT.

This clonotype was observed a few times. The rearrangement joins TRBV24-1 to TRBJ2-5; 7 nucleotides line up with TRBD2. V shed 5 bases, J shed 2 bases, and the junction held 7 bases outside the gene matches. The CDR3 runs to 15 residues. Looked up from germline, CDR1 is KGHDR and CDR2 is SFDVKD. As DNA, the CDR3 is TGTGCCACCAGTGCCTGGGGAGGGGCACAAGAGACCCAGTACTTC. Residues: CATSAWGGAQETQYF.

The DNA of the CDR3 is TGCAGTGCCCCGGGACTAGCGGGAGCAGAGACCCAGTACTTC. Translating gives CSAPGLAGAETQYF. V is TRBV20-1 and J is TRBJ2-5, with TRBD2 identical over 14 bases. Germline V CDR1 and CDR2: DFQATT, SNEGSKA (reference sequence). This CDR3 comprises 14 residues. The V segment lost 6 bases and the J segment 4 bases; nucleotides outside the gene matches: 4.

The chain combines TRBV21-1 with TRBJ1-1. TRBV21-1 is deemed a pseudogene. CDR3 size: 14 residues. The CDR3: CASSQTPLSTEAFF. The CDR3 DNA reads as TGTGCCAGCAGCCAGACACCCTTATCCACTGAAGCTTTCTTT.

This clonotype was counted only a few times. The chain couples TRBV6-5 to TRBJ2-3, with TRBD2 as a possible D gene (6 bases). Trimming took off 0 bases at V and 3 bases at J, with 19 bases between the two ends. CDR1 MNHEY and CDR2 SVGAGI come from the germline V gene. The CDR3 is 18 residues long. The CDR3 sequence is CASSYSSVREDRTDTQYF. Written as DNA, the CDR3 is TGTGCCAGCAGTTACTCGAGTGTGAGGGAGGACCGAACAGATACGCAGTATTTT.

The table lists this clonotype with a few counts. The chain is built from TRBV6-5 and TRBJ2-7; 12 bases fit TRBD2. V dropped 10 bases and J dropped 3; count of bases not matched to a gene: 4. This CDR3 comprises 13 residues. Germline V gene data show CDR1 as MNHEY and CDR2 as SVGAGI. The DNA of the CDR3 is TGTGCCACATGGACTAGCGGGATCTACGAGCAGTACTTC. The encoded protein is CATWTSGIYEQYF.

The chain recombines TRBV20-1 with TRBJ2-7; TRBD2 matches at 12 bases. Germline CDR1 and CDR2: DFQATT and SNEGSKA (reference sequence). V lost 8 bases, J lost 4 bases, and 9 bases stayed unmatched. This CDR3 region has 14 residues. The CDR3 here is CSTKTSGSYYEQYF. The CDR3 region has the DNA TGCAGTACTAAGACTAGCGGGAGTTATTACGAGCAGTACTTC.